The 5 T cell receptor beta chains listed next were all sequenced from one sample in a study of T cell responses to AZD1222 COVID-19 vaccine. Method: immunoSEQ multiplex PCR; TCRdb's copy keeps in-frame clones and lacks some. This table holds about 27,000 clones, about 90% found once. Here the sequenced sample was peripheral blood, taken 28 days after the second AZD1222 dose. The origin of the receptors is an adult who received the AZD1222 COVID-19 vaccine.

The V and J genes are TRBV7-2 and TRBJ2-7, with a weak D call TRBD2 (6 bases). The germline V and J ends were trimmed by 2 bases and 3 bases, with 17 bases remaining between them. The CDR3 covers 16 residues. The germline gives CDR1 SGHTA, CDR2 FQGNSA. CDR3 region: CASSLLGEEANYEQYF. The CDR3 bases are TGTGCCAGCAGCTTACTGGGGGAGGAGGCTAACTACGAGCAGTACTTC.

The V and J genes are TRBV12-2 and TRBJ1-5; TRBD1 was called by the table and not checked on the DNA. TRBV12-2 is a pseudogene segment. The CDR3 spans 17 residues. CDR3 sequence reads: CASRLARVCGRGTPQHF. Written as DNA, the CDR3 is TGTGCAAGTCGCTTAGCGCGAGTGTGTGGCAGGGGAACGCCCCAGCATTTT.

The chain recombines TRBV5-1 with TRBJ1-6; D not certain. CDR1 and CDR2 from the germline V gene are SGHRS and YFSETQ. This CDR3 is 15 amino acids long. The ends were cut back, 0 bases at V and 5 bases at J, with 9 bases in the middle. In nucleotides, the CDR3 is TGCGCCAGCAGCTTGGATCAGCTTAATAATTCACCCCTCCACTTT. Amino acids: CASSLDQLNNSPLHF.

The chain employs TRBV7-6 and TRBJ1-6, with D possibly matching TRBD1 (6 bases). The CDR3 extends over 15 amino acids. The V gene lost 5 bases and the J gene lost 4 bases, with 12 bases spanning the gap. Per germline, CDR1 SGHVS and CDR2 FNYEAQ. The DNA of the CDR3 is TGTGCCAGCAGCCCAGGACAGTTATATAATTCACCCCTCCACTTT. Amino acid sequence: CASSPGQLYNSPLHF.

The V gene is TRBV27, the J gene TRBJ1-5; 9 bases are a match to TRBD1. Looked up from germline, CDR1 is MNHEY and CDR2 is SMNVEV (reference sequence). The V segment lost 4 bases and the J segment 0 bases; nucleotides outside the gene matches: 7. The CDR3 covers 17 residues. The CDR3 nucleotides read TGTGCCAGCAGTTCAGTGACAGGGGGTTATAGCAATCAGCCCCAGCATTTT. The encoded protein is CASSSVTGGYSNQPQHF.